This T cell receptor beta chain was retrieved from a study of tumor and adjacent non-tumor tissue in lung cancer (dated by TCRdb to the late 2010s). With regard to the full study: By cancer type, the cohort comprised eleven to twelve adenocarcinoma patients, a couple of squamous cell carcinoma patients and 1 small cell lung cancer patient. The study compared bulk TCRbeta repertoires between lung tumor tissue and matched distant non-tumor lung tissue from 15 lung cancer patients. A total of approximately 120,000,000 productive TCRbeta reads were generated by sequencing, corresponding to an average of about 4.17 million reads per sample. For each patient, one tumor sample and one normal lung sample were taken, giving approximately 30 paired specimens that underwent TCRbeta CDR3 sequencing. Ages among the roughly 15 patients ranged from about 30 to 85 years, there were around 10 men and 5 women, and disease was at TNM stage I to III.

This clonotype was picked up many times. Its antigen has not been determined. No much larger clone exists at a distance of one base, and base qualities are not known. Counted from cysteine to phenylalanine, this CDR3 has 17 amino acids. Only CDR3 DNA is held: 51 bases, read in frame from base 1. Trimming removed 5 bases from V and 3 bases from J, leaving 19 bases between the germline ends. General study outcomes and caveats: TCR diversity was significantly higher in younger patients, and greater tumor TCR diversity was associated with shorter overall survival and shorter disease-free survival. The top 100 clones accounted for a significantly larger cumulative portion of the repertoire in normal lung than in tumor tissue. Tumor tissue showed significantly higher TCR diversity (inverse Simpson) than normal lung tissue, at 431.37 vs 166.20 (P = 0.0075, Mann-Whitney U test). Neither the sequencing platform nor unique molecular identifiers are mentioned in the methods. Only roughly 16 patients were in the cohort, and the authors stated that larger samples and more detailed clinical data are needed. Peripheral blood was not sequenced, so blood TCRbeta repertoires were not examined in the lung cancer patients of the study.

RNA was isolated from bulk unsorted tissue, and RNA quality was assessed with a NanoDrop ND-1000 and an Agilent 2100. Newly diagnosed lung cancer patients without prior chemotherapy who had been admitted for thoracic surgery in China between August and November 2014 were enrolled as donors. Patients who had received previous radiotherapy or chemotherapy, or who had another concurrent cancer, were excluded from the study. Surgical tissue pieces of roughly 1-2.3 cm3 were preserved in RNAlater solution and stored at -80 °C until use. Receptor libraries were prepared by multiplex PCR. Sequenced on an Illumina HiSeq 2500. TCRbeta libraries were constructed through three rounds of nested PCR with primers (Table S4) according to protocols adapted from ARM-PCR. PCR products of 200-500 bp were gel-excised and purified with the QIAquick gel extraction kit before sequencing. In the source study's methods: Reads were cleaned with Trimmomatic, merged with FLASH into complete CDR3 sequences, and assigned to V(D)J germline segments with MiTCR. VDJtools was used to compute clonal diversity as the inverse Simpson's index. In-frame sequences lacking a premature stop codon were counted as productive reads. The public reads were reanalyzed by TCRdb: fastp trimming at Q25, MiXCR alignment, in-frame beta chains only. All rows with the same CDR3 protein become a single entry with the most common DNA and genes. It is TCRdb's table, rather than the study itself, that gives the V and J calls and clone size. The sample table shows 75,000 to 95,000 distinct CDR3 sequences, and about 72% are seen once. In total, the top ten clones hold approximately 20% of the sample.

Here the chain combines TRBV12-3 or TRBV12-4 and TRBJ2-2; the D element could tentatively be TRBD1 or TRBD2, as 5 bases agree for each. The sequenced sample consisted of lung tumor tissue. The TCR sequence derives from a man in his 60s with non-small cell lung cancer. The CDR3 corresponds to CASSQRGSGLYTGELFF. The nucleotides read TGTGCCAGCAGTCAAAGAGGGTCAGGGTTGTACACCGGGGAGCTGTTTTTT.